This T cell receptor beta chain was sequenced during a study of CD8+CD57+ T cells in acquired aplastic anemia. As for the study in general: Mean yield of DNA from sorted CD4+ and CD8+ cells was roughly 3.2 ug.

Regarding the study as a whole: Levels of CD8+ Simpson's diversity were not significantly distinct in patients versus controls.

This clonotype was seen repeatedly, ten times or more. Its antigen is not identified. The length of the CDR3 is 15 residues. CDR1 is SGHVS, CDR2 FNYEAQ, per germline. With 2 bases removed from V and 0 bases from J, the gap between germline ends came to 7 bases. Profiles of TCR beta VDJ and CDR3 were generated from a genomic DNA template. TCRdb processed the reads anew with MiXCR; each CDR3 protein has one entry. The sample has 250,000 to 300,000 distinct CDR3 sequences; approximately 56% are singletons. The TCR was taken from a human donor with severe aplastic anemia or a healthy control (not recorded which). The chain recombines TRBV7-6 with TRBJ1-4; weak D call: TRBD1 (5 bases). Sequencing was performed on sorted CD4+, CD8+, or CD8+CD57+ T cells (not recorded which) from PBMCs. CDR3 region: CASSLKGATNEKLFF. The CDR3 coding sequence is TGTGCCAGCAGCTTAAAAGGGGCAACTAATGAAAAACTGTTTTTT.